These T cell receptor beta chains were read from a single sample in a study of blood T cell repertoires in COVID-19. Data came from immunoSEQ multiplex PCR; TCRdb stores just in-frame clones and leaves some out. There are more than 400,000 clones in the sample; approximately 83% occur only once, and more than 3% lies in the top ten. The sequencing sample was made of peripheral blood. These receptors were obtained from a human donor in a cohort sampled during active COVID-19. The CDR3 runs from the conserved cysteine through the conserved F or W. D genes are given only for firm matches. Size is stated for part of the rows, as once, few or many counts, or as a class when the clone is expanded.

V: TRBV6-1; J: TRBJ2-2; size: NA; D: TRBD2; DNA: TGTGCCAGCAGTGAGCTAGCGGGATTGAACACCGGGGAGCTGTTTTTT; CDR3: CASSELAGLNTGELFF
V: TRBV5-1; J: TRBJ2-2; size: NA; D: NA; DNA: TGCGCCAGCAGCTTGGAAGGTAGCAAGAACACCGGGGAGCTGTTTTTT; CDR3: CASSLEGSKNTGELFF
V: TRBV29-1; J: TRBJ1-1; size: NA; D: NA; DNA: TGCAGCGTTGATTTCCTGAGTCGGGCTTTCTTT; CDR3: CSVDFLSRAFF
V: TRBV30; J: TRBJ2-7; size: NA; D: NA; DNA: TGTGCCTGGAGTTATGGGACTGGCTACGAGCAGTACTTC; CDR3: CAWSYGTGYEQYF
V: TRBV27; J: TRBJ2-1; size: few; D: TRBD1; DNA: TGTGCCAGCGGACGGACAGGGGGACACAATGAGCAGTTCTTC; CDR3: CASGRTGGHNEQFF
V: TRBV27; J: TRBJ2-3; size: NA; D: TRBD2; DNA: TGTGCCAGCAGCCCTACCGCCGAACAAGCGGGAACCACAGATACGCAGTATTTT; CDR3: CASSPTAEQAGTTDTQYF
V: TRBV30; J: TRBJ2-2; size: once; D: TRBD1; DNA: TGTGCCTGGAGTGCCGGGACAGGGGGGAACACCGGGGAGCTGTTTTTT; CDR3: CAWSAGTGGNTGELFF
V: TRBV7-2; J: TRBJ2-3; size: NA; D: TRBD2; DNA: TGTGCCAGCAGCCTTGGACCTCTAGCGGGAGTACGCACAGATACGCAGTATTTT; CDR3: CASSLGPLAGVRTDTQYF
V: TRBV4-2; J: TRBJ2-5; size: NA; D: NA; DNA: TGTGCCAGCAGCCAAGGTGACAGCCAAGAGACCCAGTACTTC; CDR3: CASSQGDSQETQYF
V: TRBV9; J: TRBJ1-2; size: once; D: NA; DNA: TGTGCCAGCAGCGTGAGCCTGGGCAGCTACACCTTC; CDR3: CASSVSLGSYTF
V: TRBV6-5; J: TRBJ1-2; size: NA; D: NA; DNA: TGTGCCAGCACGGCAGGCAGCTATGGCTACACCTTC; CDR3: CASTAGSYGYTF
V: TRBV5-1; J: TRBJ2-1; size: NA; D: TRBD2; DNA: TGCGCCAGCAGCTTGGGGGGGACTAGCGCGACCTACAATGAGCAGTTCTTC; CDR3: CASSLGGTSATYNEQFF
V: TRBV5-1; J: TRBJ2-2; size: NA; D: TRBD1; DNA: TGCGCCAGCAGCGATCTACAGGGGGGTACCGGGGAGCTGTTTTTT; CDR3: CASSDLQGGTGELFF
V: TRBV5-1; J: TRBJ2-2; size: NA; D: NA; DNA: TGCGCCAGCAGCTTGGTATCAGGGGTGAACACCGGGGAGCTGTTTTTT; CDR3: CASSLVSGVNTGELFF
V: TRBV24-1; J: TRBJ2-3; size: NA; D: TRBD1; DNA: TGTGCCACCAGTGATCCGACAGGGGAGGATACGCAGTATTTT; CDR3: CATSDPTGEDTQYF
V: TRBV9; J: TRBJ1-5; size: NA; D: NA; DNA: TGTGCCAGCAGCGTACCCCCGAATTGGGGGCCGGGCAATCAGCCCCAGCATTTT; CDR3: CASSVPPNWGPGNQPQHF
V: TRBV19; J: TRBJ2-7; size: NA; D: NA; DNA: TGTGCCAGTAGTATAGAGGGCGGGATCTCCTACGAGCAGTACTTC; CDR3: CASSIEGGISYEQYF
V: TRBV3-1/TRBV3-2; J: TRBJ1-2; size: NA; D: NA; DNA: TGTGCCAGCAGCCAAGATACGGGAAAGTACACCTTC; CDR3: CASSQDTGKYTF
V: TRBV2; J: TRBJ1-4; size: NA; D: TRBD1; DNA: TGTGCCAGCAACGGCGGACAGGCCGATGAAAAACTGTTTTTT; CDR3: CASNGGQADEKLFF
V: TRBV10-3; J: TRBJ1-2; size: NA; D: TRBD1; DNA: TGTGCCATCAGCGACTATCTCGGGAAGGGGGCTGATGGCTACACCTTC; CDR3: CAISDYLGKGADGYTF
V: TRBV29-1; J: TRBJ2-5; size: once; D: NA; DNA: TGCAGCGTTTCACAGGGGGGAGGGCAAGAGACCCAGTACTTC; CDR3: CSVSQGGGQETQYF
V: TRBV12-5; J: TRBJ1-1; size: NA; D: NA; DNA: TGTGCTAGTGGTTCGCCAGCGAGGAACACTGAAGCTTTCTTT; CDR3: CASGSPARNTEAFF
V: TRBV19; J: TRBJ1-1; size: NA; D: NA; DNA: TGTGCCAGTACCTCCAACTCCCCCGTTCCGTGGGGGGCTGAAGCTTTCTTT; CDR3: CASTSNSPVPWGAEAFF
V: TRBV9; J: TRBJ2-3; size: NA; D: NA; DNA: TGTGCCAGCAGCCCCCGGGGAGATCATAGCACAGATACGCAGTATTTT; CDR3: CASSPRGDHSTDTQYF
V: TRBV9; J: TRBJ2-7; size: NA; D: NA; DNA: TGTGCCAGCAGCGTTGGGACTGCGGGGTACGAGCAGTACTTC; CDR3: CASSVGTAGYEQYF
V: TRBV9; J: TRBJ2-1; size: NA; D: TRBD2; DNA: TGTGCCAGCAGCGTAGAGGCGGGAGTGCGGTACAATGAGCAGTTCTTC; CDR3: CASSVEAGVRYNEQFF
V: TRBV6-5; J: TRBJ1-1; size: NA; D: NA; DNA: TGTGCCAGCAGTTATGGGCAGGTCACTGAAGCTTTCTTT; CDR3: CASSYGQVTEAFF
V: TRBV5-1; J: TRBJ2-1; size: NA; D: NA; DNA: TGCGCCAGCAGCTTTCGGGGGGCCCACAATGAGCAGTTCTTC; CDR3: CASSFRGAHNEQFF
V: TRBV3-1/TRBV3-2; J: TRBJ2-3; size: NA; D: TRBD1; DNA: TGTGCCAGCAGCAGGGACAGGGAGACGCAGTATTTT; CDR3: CASSRDRETQYF
V: TRBV5-1; J: TRBJ2-1; size: NA; D: TRBD1; DNA: TGCGCCAGCAGCCTGGGACAGAATTACAATGAGCAGTTCTTC; CDR3: CASSLGQNYNEQFF
V: TRBV7-8; J: TRBJ2-1; size: NA; D: NA; DNA: TGTGCCAGCAGCTTATTACTAGTTCCCTACAATGAGCAGTTCTTC; CDR3: CASSLLLVPYNEQFF
V: TRBV5-4; J: TRBJ1-2; size: NA; D: NA; DNA: TGTGCCAGCAGCTCCCCTAGAGATGCGGAGGATGGCTACACCTTC; CDR3: CASSSPRDAEDGYTF
V: TRBV28; J: TRBJ1-4; size: NA; D: NA; DNA: TGTGCCAGCAGTTTAAAGCTCGGGTATAGGAATGAAAAACTGTTTTTT; CDR3: CASSLKLGYRNEKLFF
V: TRBV6-1; J: TRBJ1-2; size: NA; D: NA; DNA: TGTGCCAGCAGTGAAGCCCGGAGAGGGTCTTACTATGGCTACACCTTC; CDR3: CASSEARRGSYYGYTF
V: TRBV27; J: TRBJ2-1; size: NA; D: TRBD1; DNA: TGTGCCAGCAGTCGGGACAGGGGAGGCAATGAGCAGTTCTTC; CDR3: CASSRDRGGNEQFF
V: TRBV18; J: TRBJ1-4; size: few; D: NA; DNA: TGTGCCAGCTCACCCCCAGGGATCACTAATGAAAAACTGTTTTTT; CDR3: CASSPPGITNEKLFF
V: TRBV20-1; J: TRBJ2-1; size: NA; D: TRBD2; DNA: TGCAGTGCTGGTGGGGTCAGCGGGAGGGCCCCCTACAATGAGCAGTTCTTC; CDR3: CSAGGVSGRAPYNEQFF
V: TRBV6-6; J: TRBJ1-1; size: NA; D: NA; DNA: TGTGCCAGCAGTCCCGGGTGGACTGAAGCTTTCTTT; CDR3: CASSPGWTEAFF
V: TRBV5-1; J: TRBJ2-2; size: NA; D: TRBD2; DNA: TGCGCCAGCGGCGGACTAGCGGGAGTAAGCGCCGGGGAGCTGTTTTTT; CDR3: CASGGLAGVSAGELFF
V: TRBV9; J: TRBJ1-1; size: NA; D: NA; DNA: TGTGCCAGCAGCGTAGGGCCACAGGCAATGAACACTGAAGCTTTCTTT; CDR3: CASSVGPQAMNTEAFF